The 6 T cell receptor beta chains below were found in one sample sequenced in a study of T cells in Graves' hyperthyroidism and ophthalmopathy. Amplification targeted TCR beta CDR3 regions from RNA transcripts. A set of HTBI primers served as the primers for a first-round RT-PCR of the TCR CDR3. In TCRdb, the multiplex PCR reads were re-called with MiXCR into one record per CDR3 protein. The data hold a few hundred thousand distinct CDR3 sequences, with around 18% observed a single time. Sequences were obtained from blood. These receptors all come from a man younger than 35 with Graves' ophthalmopathy.

There are many counts of this clonotype. This chain connects TRBV6-2 or TRBV6-3 to TRBJ1-1; weak D call: TRBD1 (6 bases). Germline CDR1 is MNHEY and CDR2 is SVGEGT. Trimming stripped 6 bases from V and 0 bases from J, with 11 bases between. The CDR3 spans 14 residues. This chain's CDR3 is CASRRTDMNTEAFF. For the CDR3, the DNA is TGTGCCAGCAGACGGACAGACATGAACACTGAAGCTTTCTTT.

In its sample, this clonotype was seen a few times. The rearrangement joins TRBV4-1 to TRBJ1-3, with D unresolved. Germline assignment: CDR1 MGHRA and CDR2 YSYEKL. V was trimmed by 2 bases and J by 0 bases, leaving 11 bases between them. CDR3 length: 16 residues. Here the CDR3 reads CASSQITGSSGNTIYF. For the CDR3, the DNA is TGCGCCAGCAGCCAAATAACGGGGAGCTCTGGAAACACCATATATTTT.

The rearrangement links TRBV15 to TRBJ1-4; D not resolved. V gave up 0 bases and J gave up 8 bases, with 10 bases separating them. The V gene's germline CDR1 is LNHNV and CDR2 YYDKDF (reference sequence). CDR3 size: 14 residues. The CDR3 spells CATSRDRGGEKLFF. The CDR3 DNA follows: TGTGCCACCAGCAGAGATCGGGGTGGGGAAAAACTGTTTTTT.

The chain combines TRBV7-3 with TRBJ2-2; the D gene is possibly TRBD1 (7 bases). Trimming removed 2 bases at V and 5 bases at J, with 12 bases between. The V gene's germline CDR1 is SGHTA and CDR2 FQGTGA. The CDR3 extends over 15 amino acids. This CDR3 is CASSLAGQQTGELFF. The CDR3 nucleotides are TGTGCCAGCAGCTTAGCGGGACAGCAGACCGGGGAGCTGTTTTTT.

The chain combines TRBV3-1 with TRBJ2-4; 8 nucleotides line up with TRBD2. The V segment lost 2 bases and the J segment 0 bases; nucleotides outside the gene matches: 0. CDR1 is LGHDT and CDR2 is YNNKEL in the germline V gene (reference sequence). The CDR3 runs to 15 residues. DNA for the CDR3: TGTGCCAGCAGCCAACTAGCGGGAGCCAAAAACATTCAGTACTTC. This translates into CASSQLAGAKNIQYF.

On this clonotype: Given a much more abundant clone one base away, this may be a read error. This CDR3 fails to terminate in the conserved phenylalanine or tryptophan, so it likely reflects a read error. The genes are TRBV5-1 and TRBJ1-1; TRBD1 matches 10 bases. CDR3 length: 15 residues. V lost 7 bases and J lost 0; bases outside the gene matches: 6. Germline values: CDR1 SGHRS, CDR2 YFSETQ. The CDR3 reads CASVRTGGMNTEAFL. CDR3 DNA sequence: TGCGCCAGCGTCAGGACAGGGGGGATGAACACTGAAGCTTTCCTT.